The subject of this entry is one TCR beta chain. The data derive from a study of blood T cell repertoires in COVID-19. V shed 0 bases and J shed 5 bases, with 15 bases lying between them. The CDR3 length is 15 residues. Germline assignment: CDR1 SGHRS and CDR2 YFSETQ. Data came from immunoSEQ multiplex PCR; TCRdb stores just in-frame clones and leaves some out. This repertoire shows fewer than 300,000 clones, just over 85% found once; its top ten account for roughly 10%. The sequencing sample was made of peripheral blood. The genes are TRBV5-1 and TRBJ2-7; D may be TRBD2 (6 bases). This receptor was identified in a man between 45 and 60 years old with COVID-19, enrolled during active disease. In nucleotides, the CDR3 is TGCGCCAGCAGCTTGGCCATTGGGGGGTTGCACGAGCAGTACTTC. Translating gives CASSLAIGGLHEQYF.